The present TCR beta chain was sequenced within a study of B cell selection in AIRE deficiency. Study outcomes and limitations: Patient Tconv cells held approximately 30% of Treg sequences shared by healthy donors. Of some 3,700 shared Treg TCRbeta sequences, 30% to 40% were healthy-donor-only and around 8.6% patient-only. Shared Treg sequences were biased toward short CDR3s with few non-templated nucleotide insertions.

Worth noting for this clone: The target antigen is unknown.

Regulatory T cells were sorted as CD4+CD25hiCD127low/negative. In the source study's methods: Pooled Tregs gave some 61,000 patient and approximately 9.7x10^4 donor TCRbeta sequences. Clones were read by immunoSEQ multiplex PCR, and TCRdb kept only the in-frame ones, dropping some. The DNA was the basis for D and trimming; V, J and clone size are from that table. Among some 25,000 clones, 92% were seen once, and the ten largest hold approximately 1.1%. V was cut by 0 bases and J by 2 bases, with 17 bases left in between. Germline CDR1 reads LNHNV; CDR2 reads YYDKDF (reference sequence). The CDR3 is 18 amino acids.

The chain is built from TRBV15 and TRBJ1-5, with TRBD1 as a possible D gene (6 bases). The clonotype comes from a human donor in good health. Sequences were obtained from CD4+CD25+ Tregs sorted from PBMCs. Written as DNA, the CDR3 is TGTGCCACCAGCAGAGAATTATTTGGGAGGGGGGGCAATCAGCCCCAGCATTTT. Its translation is CATSRELFGRGGNQPQHF.